This record concerns one T cell receptor (beta chain) sequence. In Seattle, patients joined the study during active infection and were tracked longitudinally. The data were taken from a study of blood T cell repertoires in COVID-19. Trimming stripped 0 bases from V and 0 bases from J, with 8 bases between. CDR3 size: 15 residues. The V gene's germline CDR1 is LGHNA and CDR2 YNFKEQ. Original handling: By means of reference gene primer amplification, nucleated cell counts were estimated. The assay was immunoSEQ multiplex PCR, and TCRdb's table has in-frame clones only and misses some. V and J calls and clone size are given by that table; D and trimming were obtained from the DNA. This table holds roughly 250,000 clones, around 92% found once.

Sequencing input: peripheral blood. This receptor was obtained from a person under 35 with COVID-19, enrolled during active disease. The rearrangement uses TRBV4-2 and TRBJ1-1; unclear D gene. The DNA for the CDR3 is TGTGCCAGCAGCCAAGATTCCACTCTGAACACTGAAGCTTTCTTT. Translating gives CASSQDSTLNTEAFF.